The following is a TCR beta chain sequence with its context. The target antigen is unknown. Sorted-subset replicate PCRs used approximately 200 ng of genomic DNA. This amount corresponded to 33,000 or so T cell genomes. TCRdb keeps only in-frame clones here, not all; method: immunoSEQ multiplex PCR. The table has approximately 100,000 clones, roughly two thirds seen once. From germline, CDR1 is SEHNR and CDR2 FQNEAQ (reference sequence). The CDR3 loop spans 16 amino acids. V gave up 3 bases and J gave up 6 bases; unmatched junction bases: 10. This specimen comes from a study of shared clonotypes between healthy human individuals. Study conclusions and caveats: Against clonotypes common to all four donors, non-shared ones had lower generation probabilities.

The receptor comes from a man aged 30 to 39 in good health. The genes are TRBV7-9 and TRBJ2-3; 9 positions agree with TRBD1. Sequenced material: memory CD8+ T cells sorted from blood. The subset: CD45RO+ cells pooled with CCR7-negative TemRA cells. The CDR3 region is CASSFQQGAGLDTQYF. CDR3 DNA: TGTGCCAGCAGCTTCCAACAGGGGGCTGGCTTGGATACGCAGTATTTT.